This entry lists 16 T cell receptor beta chains sequenced from one sample in a study of identical twins. TCRdb re-analysed the 5' RACE reads in MiXCR, keeping a single row per CDR3 protein. The data show 410,000 or so distinct CDR3 sequences, with less than 20% seen just once and 12% held by the top ten. Sequences were obtained from naive T cells sorted from blood. The receptors originated from a man aged 50-59 years in good health.

Ten or more counts support this clonotype. The V call is TRBV4-1, the J call TRBJ1-4; 7 bases line up with TRBD1. CDR3 length: 16 residues. CDR1 is MGHRA and CDR2 is YSYEKL in the germline V gene. J was trimmed by 2 bases and V by 0 bases; bases with no gene match: 3. CDR3 region: CASSQDPGQTNEKLFF. The CDR3 nucleotides read TGCGCCAGCAGCCAAGACCCGGGACAGACTAATGAAAAACTGTTTTTT.

The table lists this clonotype with many counts. The chain couples TRBV5-1 to TRBJ2-3; 10 bases align to TRBD2. The CDR3 runs to 16 residues. Germline assignment: CDR1 SGHRS and CDR2 YFSETQ. The V segment lost 4 bases and the J segment 6 bases; nucleotides outside the gene matches: 11. The CDR3 sequence: CASSQSGRAFSDTQYF. The CDR3 coding sequence is TGCGCCAGCAGCCAGAGCGGGAGGGCCTTTTCGGATACGCAGTATTTT.

This clonotype was detected ten times or more. CDR3 protein: CASSLAGPTDTQYF. In DNA form, the CDR3 reads TGTGCCAGCAGCCTAGCGGGCCCCACAGATACGCAGTATTTT. J is TRBJ2-3 and V is TRBV12-3 or TRBV12-4, with TRBD2 matching 8 bases. The CDR3 sequence is 14 residues long. The V gene end was trimmed by 6 bases and the J gene end by 2 bases; junction bases not matched to a gene: 4.

The rearrangement joins TRBV11-3 to TRBJ2-7; D is undetermined. The germline V and J ends were trimmed by 0 bases and 3 bases, with 12 bases remaining between them. The CDR3 has 15 residues. CDR1 is SGHNT, CDR2 YENEEA, per germline. The CDR3 protein is CASSLDLKALYEQYF. In nucleotides, the CDR3 is TGTGCCAGCAGCTTAGATCTGAAGGCCCTCTACGAGCAGTACTTC. The full variable domain, in which reference TRBV11-3 and TRBJ2-7 provide the parts outside the CDR3, is EAGVVQSPRYKIIEKKQPVAFWCNPISGHNTLYWYLQNLGQGPELLIRYENEEAVDDSQLPKDRFSAERLKGVDSTLKIQPAELGDSAVYLCASSLDLKALYEQYFGPGTRLTVT.

The J gene is TRBJ2-1, the V gene TRBV28; TRBD2 matches at 14 bases. CDR1 and CDR2 (germline): MDHEN, SYDVKM. This CDR3 contains 16 residues. Trimming cost V 5 bases and J 3 bases; bases outside gene matches: 3. The CDR3 DNA follows: TGTGCCAGCAGTCGACTAGCGGGAGGGAACTACAATGAGCAGTTCTTC. Protein sequence: CASSRLAGGNYNEQFF.

This clonotype was picked up a small number of times. The chain has TRBV2 and TRBJ2-2; perhaps TRBD1 as D (5 bases). This CDR3 contains 16 residues. Deletions cut 6 bases from V and 0 bases from J, with 14 bases between. Germline assignment: CDR1 SNHLY and CDR2 FYNNEI. For the CDR3, the DNA is TGTGCCAGCAGCCTAGACAGCGCCGCGAACACCGGGGAGCTGTTTTTT. Residues: CASSLDSAANTGELFF. Supplemented by reference TRBV2 and TRBJ2-2, the full variable domain reads EPEVTQTPSHQVTQMGQEVILRCVPISNHLYFYWYRQILGQKVEFLVSFYNNEISEKSEIFDDQFSVERPDGSNFTLKIRSTKLEDSAMYFCASSLDSAANTGELFFGEGSRLTVL.

This chain uses TRBV12-3 or TRBV12-4 with TRBJ2-1; possibly TRBD2 for D (5 bases). Trimming removed 2 bases at V and 8 bases at J, with 10 bases between. CDR3 length equals 13 residues. CDR3 DNA: TGTGCCAGCAGTTTATCAGACTATTATGAGCAGTTCTTC. Amino acid sequence: CASSLSDYYEQFF.

This clonotype was recorded many times. The chain combines TRBV29-1 with TRBJ2-3, with 9 bases fitting TRBD1. V shed 3 bases, J shed 2 bases, and the junction held 6 bases outside the gene matches. There are 15 residues in the CDR3. Germline V gives CDR1 SQVTM, CDR2 ANQGSEA. The CDR3 loop is CSVERTGDYTDTQYF. The CDR3 region has the DNA TGCAGCGTTGAGAGGACAGGGGACTACACAGATACGCAGTATTTT.

This clonotype has more than one count but fewer than ten. The rearrangement uses TRBV4-1 and TRBJ1-5, with 8 bases that match TRBD1. The V segment lost 0 bases and the J segment 5 bases; nucleotides outside the gene matches: 6. Germline CDR1 and CDR2: MGHRA and YSYEKL. The CDR3 consists of 16 residues. The CDR3, as DNA: TGCGCCAGCAGCCAAGATCCGCAGGGGGCGCATCAGCCCCAGCATTTT. This codes for CASSQDPQGAHQPQHF.

A few counts support this clonotype. This chain uses TRBV7-6 with TRBJ2-5, with 7 bases fitting TRBD2. The CDR3 covers 16 residues. Germline-derived CDR1 and CDR2 are SGHVS and FNYEAQ. The J segment lost 0 bases and the V segment lost 5 bases, leaving 9 bases of the junction unmatched. This chain's CDR3 is CASSIPTSRYQETQYF. The CDR3 DNA is TGTGCCAGCAGCATACCGACTAGCAGATACCAAGAGACCCAGTACTTC. The entire variable domain, with the rest obtained from reference TRBV7-6 and TRBJ2-5, is as follows: GAGVSQSPRYKVTKRGQDVALRCDPISGHVSLYWYRQALGQGPEFLTYFNYEAQQDKSGLPNDRFSAERPEGSISTLTIQRTEQRDSAMYRCASSIPTSRYQETQYFGPGTRLLVL.

This clonotype was found many times. V usage is TRBV12-3 or TRBV12-4 and J usage is TRBJ2-1; 8 bases match TRBD2. After removal of 1 base from V and 4 bases from J, the junction contained 6 bases not matched to a gene. The CDR3 is 16 residues long. The CDR3 reads CASSLVFTSGYNEQFF. The DNA of the CDR3 is TGTGCCAGCAGTTTAGTTTTCACTAGCGGATACAATGAGCAGTTCTTC.

This clonotype was seen a handful of times. One base away lies a much larger clone, so this may be a sequencing read error. The rearrangement uses TRBV28 and TRBJ1-2; maybe TRBD1 (5 bases). V lost 4 bases, J lost 3 bases, and 9 bases lay in between. The germline gives CDR1 MDHEN, CDR2 SYDVKM. The CDR3 runs 13 residues. CDR3: CASSWDGDYGYTF. For the CDR3, the DNA is TGTGCCAGCAGTTGGGACGGGGACTATGGCTACACCTTC.

This clonotype was detected ten times or more. The rearrangement joins TRBV20-1 to TRBJ2-3; D remains unclear. CDR1 and CDR2 from the germline V gene are DFQATT and SNEGSKA (reference sequence). Trimming took off 6 bases at V and 0 bases at J, with 16 bases between the two ends. CDR3 size: 15 residues. CDR3 coding DNA: TGCAGTGCCAGTACCCTCCTAACTAGCACAGATACGCAGTATTTT. Its protein product is CSASTLLTSTDTQYF.

This clonotype showed up many times. The chain combines TRBV6-5 with TRBJ2-1; D may be TRBD2 (5 bases). The CDR3 extends over 14 amino acids. Trimming took off 0 bases at V and 10 bases at J, with 13 bases between the two ends. Germline CDR1 MNHEY, CDR2 SVGAGI. In DNA, the CDR3 is TGTGCCAGCAGTTACTCGAGGGCGTTTGGGGAGCAGTTCTTC. Translated, it gives CASSYSRAFGEQFF.

The rearrangement links TRBV6-1 to TRBJ1-1; D not certain. V lost 6 bases to trimming and J lost 1 base, with 9 bases between them. Germline CDR1 reads MNHNS; CDR2 reads SASEGT. This CDR3 is built from 13 residues. CDR3 region: CASRISTNTEAFF. The DNA of the CDR3 is TGTGCCAGCAGGATATCAACGAACACTGAAGCTTTCTTT.

In this sample, this clonotype turned up a few times. The rearrangement links TRBV28 to TRBJ2-7; D possibly matches TRBD1 or TRBD2 (6 bases each). The germline CDR1 and CDR2 sequences are MDHEN and SYDVKM. V was pared by 6 bases and J by 3 bases, with 21 bases between. The CDR3 contains 16 residues. The CDR3 nucleotides read TGTGCCAGCAGCCCGTCGGGGGCTGGAGGTTTCTACGAGCAGTACTTC. It yields the protein CASSPSGAGGFYEQYF. The full variable domain, completed using reference TRBV28 and TRBJ2-7, is DVKVTQSSRYLVKRTGEKVFLECVQDMDHENMFWYRQDPGLGLRLIYFSYDVKMKEKGDIPEGYSVSREKKERFSLILESASTNQTSMYLCASSPSGAGGFYEQYFGPGTRLTVT.